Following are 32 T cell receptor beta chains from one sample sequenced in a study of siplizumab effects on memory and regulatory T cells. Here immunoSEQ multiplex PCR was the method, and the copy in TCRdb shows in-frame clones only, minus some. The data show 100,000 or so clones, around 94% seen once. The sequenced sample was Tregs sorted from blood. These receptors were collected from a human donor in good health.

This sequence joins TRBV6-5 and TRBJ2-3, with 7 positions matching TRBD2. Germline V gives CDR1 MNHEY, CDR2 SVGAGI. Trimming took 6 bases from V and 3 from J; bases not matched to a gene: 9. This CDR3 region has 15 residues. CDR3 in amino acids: CASSQKPGLTDTQYF. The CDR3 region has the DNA TGTGCCAGCAGCCAAAAACCGGGACTAACAGATACGCAGTATTTT.

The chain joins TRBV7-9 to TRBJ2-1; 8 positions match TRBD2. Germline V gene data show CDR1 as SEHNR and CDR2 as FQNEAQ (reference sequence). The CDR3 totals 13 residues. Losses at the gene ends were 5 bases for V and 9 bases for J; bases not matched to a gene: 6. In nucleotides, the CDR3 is TGTGCCAGCAGCCTTAGCGGGACTAGTGAGCAGTTCTTC. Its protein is CASSLSGTSEQFF.

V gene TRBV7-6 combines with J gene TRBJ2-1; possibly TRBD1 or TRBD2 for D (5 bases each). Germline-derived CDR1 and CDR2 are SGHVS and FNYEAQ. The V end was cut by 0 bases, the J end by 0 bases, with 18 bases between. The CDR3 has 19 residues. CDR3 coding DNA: TGTGCCAGCAGCTTAGCCTGGGGCACCAAGCGGTTCTCCTACAATGAGCAGTTCTTC. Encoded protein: CASSLAWGTKRFSYNEQFF.

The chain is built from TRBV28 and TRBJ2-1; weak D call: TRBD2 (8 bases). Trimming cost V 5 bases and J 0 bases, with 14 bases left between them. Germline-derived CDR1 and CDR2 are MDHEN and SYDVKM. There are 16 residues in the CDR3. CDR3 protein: CASSRGGTVSYNEQFF. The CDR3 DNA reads TGTGCCAGCAGTCGCGGGGGGACAGTCTCCTACAATGAGCAGTTCTTC.

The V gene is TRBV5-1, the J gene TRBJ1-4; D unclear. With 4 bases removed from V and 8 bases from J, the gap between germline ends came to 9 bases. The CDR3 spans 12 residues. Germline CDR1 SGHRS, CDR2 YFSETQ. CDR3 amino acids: CASSPDGEKLFF. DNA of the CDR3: TGCGCCAGCAGCCCGGATGGGGAAAAACTGTTTTTT.

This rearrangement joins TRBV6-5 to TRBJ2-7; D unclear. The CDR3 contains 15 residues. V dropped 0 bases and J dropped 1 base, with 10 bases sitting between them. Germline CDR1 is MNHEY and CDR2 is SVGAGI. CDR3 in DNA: TGTGCCAGCAGTTACTCGGGCGGTGGGTCCTACGAGCAGTACTTC. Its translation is CASSYSGGGSYEQYF.

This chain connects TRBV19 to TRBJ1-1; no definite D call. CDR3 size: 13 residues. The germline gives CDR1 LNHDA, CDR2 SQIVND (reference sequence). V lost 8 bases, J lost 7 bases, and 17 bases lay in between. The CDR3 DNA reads TGTGCCAGTTTAGGATATAACTGGAATGAAGCTTTCTTT. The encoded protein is CASLGYNWNEAFF.

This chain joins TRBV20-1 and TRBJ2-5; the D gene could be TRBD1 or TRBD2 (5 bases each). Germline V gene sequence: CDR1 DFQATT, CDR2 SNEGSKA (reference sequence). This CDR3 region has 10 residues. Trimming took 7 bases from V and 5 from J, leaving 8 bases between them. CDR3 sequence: CSDRRETQYF. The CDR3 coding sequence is TGCAGTGACAGGAGGGAGACCCAGTACTTC.

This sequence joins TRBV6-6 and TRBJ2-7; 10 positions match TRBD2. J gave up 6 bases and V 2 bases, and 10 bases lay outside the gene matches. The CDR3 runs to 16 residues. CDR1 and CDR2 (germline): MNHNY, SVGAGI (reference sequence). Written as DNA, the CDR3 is TGTGCCAGCAGTTACCCAAGCGTTAGCGGGAGGACCGAGCAGTACTTC. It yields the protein CASSYPSVSGRTEQYF.

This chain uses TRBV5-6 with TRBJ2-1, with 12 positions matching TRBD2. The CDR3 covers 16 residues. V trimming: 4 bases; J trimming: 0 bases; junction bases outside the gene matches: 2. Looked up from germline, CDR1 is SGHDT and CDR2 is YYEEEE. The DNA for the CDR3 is TGTGCCAGCAGCGGACTAGCGGGAAGCTCCTACAATGAGCAGTTCTTC. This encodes CASSGLAGSSYNEQFF.

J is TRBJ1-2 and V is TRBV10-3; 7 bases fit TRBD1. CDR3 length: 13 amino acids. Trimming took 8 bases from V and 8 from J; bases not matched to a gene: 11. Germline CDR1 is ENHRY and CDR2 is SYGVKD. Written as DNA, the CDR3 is TGTGCCATCCGGATACAGGGGATCGACGGCTACACCTTC. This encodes CAIRIQGIDGYTF.

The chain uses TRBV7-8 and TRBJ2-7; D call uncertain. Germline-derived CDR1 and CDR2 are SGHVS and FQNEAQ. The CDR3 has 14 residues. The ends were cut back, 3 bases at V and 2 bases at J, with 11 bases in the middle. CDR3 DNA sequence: TGTGCCAGCAGCTTTAGAAGAGGCACCTACGAGCAGTACTTC. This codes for CASSFRRGTYEQYF.

The CDR3 here is CASRVRQNTEAFF. CDR3 DNA: TGTGCCAGTAGGGTCAGACAGAACACTGAAGCTTTCTTT. This chain links TRBV19 with TRBJ1-1, with D hard to call. There are 13 residues in the CDR3. Trimming took 6 bases from V and 1 from J, leaving 9 bases between them. The V gene's germline CDR1 is LNHDA and CDR2 SQIVND (reference sequence).

The CDR3 loop reads CASSQGTLGSGNTIYF. Written as DNA, the CDR3 is TGTGCCAGCAGCCAAGGGACTTTAGGCTCTGGAAACACCATATATTTT. The chain couples TRBV4-2 to TRBJ1-3; D gene uncertain. The CDR3 extends over 16 amino acids. Trimming removed 1 base at V and 0 bases at J, with 10 bases between. Germline V gene lookup returns CDR1 LGHNA and CDR2 YNFKEQ.

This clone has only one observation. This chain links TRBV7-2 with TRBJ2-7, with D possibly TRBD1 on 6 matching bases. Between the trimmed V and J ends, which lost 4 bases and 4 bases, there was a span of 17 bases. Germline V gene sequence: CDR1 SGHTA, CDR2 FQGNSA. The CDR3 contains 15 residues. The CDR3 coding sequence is TGTGCCAGCAGCTGGGACACCCTTCTCTCATACGAGCAGTACTTC. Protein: CASSWDTLLSYEQYF.

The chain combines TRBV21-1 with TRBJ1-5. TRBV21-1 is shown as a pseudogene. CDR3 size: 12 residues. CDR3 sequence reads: CASSKGNQPQHF. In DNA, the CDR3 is TGTGCCAGCAGCAAAGGAAATCAGCCCCAGCATTTT.

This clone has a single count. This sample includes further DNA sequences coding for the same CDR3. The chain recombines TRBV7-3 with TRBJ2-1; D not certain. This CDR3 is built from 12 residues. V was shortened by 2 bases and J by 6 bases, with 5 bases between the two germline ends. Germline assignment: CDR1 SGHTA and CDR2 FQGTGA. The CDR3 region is CASSLSGNEQFF. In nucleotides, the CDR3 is TGTGCCAGCAGCTTATCCGGCAATGAGCAGTTCTTC. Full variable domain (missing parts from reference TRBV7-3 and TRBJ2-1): GAGVSQTPSNKVTEKGKYVELRCDPISGHTALYWYRQSLGQGPEFLIYFQGTGAADDSGLPNDRFFAVRPEGSVSTLKIQRTERGDSAVYLCASSLSGNEQFFGPGTRLTVL.

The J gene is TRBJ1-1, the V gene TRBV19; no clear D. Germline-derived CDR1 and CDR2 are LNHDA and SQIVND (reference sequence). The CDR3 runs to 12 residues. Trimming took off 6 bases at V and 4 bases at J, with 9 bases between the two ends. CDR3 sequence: CASRKGPTEAFF. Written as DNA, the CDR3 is TGTGCCAGTAGGAAAGGGCCCACTGAAGCTTTCTTT.

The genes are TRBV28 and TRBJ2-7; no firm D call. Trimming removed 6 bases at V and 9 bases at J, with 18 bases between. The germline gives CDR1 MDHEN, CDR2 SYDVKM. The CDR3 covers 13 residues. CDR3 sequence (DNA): TGTGCCAGCAGAGGCCCCATTCTTAGGGTGCAGTACTTC. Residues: CASRGPILRVQYF.

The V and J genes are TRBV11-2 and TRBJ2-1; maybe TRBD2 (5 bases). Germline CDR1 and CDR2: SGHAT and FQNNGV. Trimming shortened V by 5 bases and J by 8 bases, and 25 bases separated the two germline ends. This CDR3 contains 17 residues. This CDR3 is CASSQKIGLLVLYEQFF. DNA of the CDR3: TGTGCCAGCAGCCAAAAGATCGGGTTACTAGTTTTGTATGAGCAGTTCTTC.

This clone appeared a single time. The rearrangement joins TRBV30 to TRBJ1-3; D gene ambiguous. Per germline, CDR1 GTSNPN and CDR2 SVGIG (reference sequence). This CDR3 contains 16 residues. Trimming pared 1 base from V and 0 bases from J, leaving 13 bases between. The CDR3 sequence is CAWSDLRHDSGNTIYF. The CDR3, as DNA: TGTGCCTGGAGTGACCTGAGACACGACTCTGGAAACACCATATATTTT.

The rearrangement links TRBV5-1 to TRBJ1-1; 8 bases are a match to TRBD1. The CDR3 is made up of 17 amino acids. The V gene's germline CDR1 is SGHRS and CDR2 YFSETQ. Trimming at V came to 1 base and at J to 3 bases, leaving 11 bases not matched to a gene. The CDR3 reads CASSLTKTGALDTEAFF. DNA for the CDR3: TGCGCCAGCAGCTTGACCAAGACAGGGGCGCTCGACACTGAAGCTTTCTTT.

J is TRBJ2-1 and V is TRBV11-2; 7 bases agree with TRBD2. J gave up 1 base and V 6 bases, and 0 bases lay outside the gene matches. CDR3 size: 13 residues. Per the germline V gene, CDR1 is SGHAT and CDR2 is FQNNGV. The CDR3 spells CASRRESYNEQFF. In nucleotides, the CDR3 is TGTGCCAGCAGGCGGGAGTCCTACAATGAGCAGTTCTTC.

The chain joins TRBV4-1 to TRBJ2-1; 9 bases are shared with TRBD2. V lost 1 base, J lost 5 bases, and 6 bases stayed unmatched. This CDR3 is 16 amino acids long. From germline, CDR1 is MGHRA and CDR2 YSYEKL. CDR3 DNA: TGCGCCAGCAGCCAAGGCACCTCTAGCGGGAACAATGAGCAGTTCTTC. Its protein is CASSQGTSSGNNEQFF.

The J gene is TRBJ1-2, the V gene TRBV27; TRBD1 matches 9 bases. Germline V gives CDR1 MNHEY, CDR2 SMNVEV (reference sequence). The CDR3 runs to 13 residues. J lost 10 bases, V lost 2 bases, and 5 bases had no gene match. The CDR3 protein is CASSLGGQGTYTF. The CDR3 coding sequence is TGTGCCAGCAGTTTAGGGGGACAGGGAACCTACACCTTC.

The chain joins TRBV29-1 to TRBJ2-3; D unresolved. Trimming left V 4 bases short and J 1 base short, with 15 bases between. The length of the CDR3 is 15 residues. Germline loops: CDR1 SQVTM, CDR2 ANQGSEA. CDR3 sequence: CSVASSVPRTDTQYF. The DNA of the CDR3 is TGCAGCGTTGCCTCGAGTGTGCCGCGCACAGATACGCAGTATTTT.

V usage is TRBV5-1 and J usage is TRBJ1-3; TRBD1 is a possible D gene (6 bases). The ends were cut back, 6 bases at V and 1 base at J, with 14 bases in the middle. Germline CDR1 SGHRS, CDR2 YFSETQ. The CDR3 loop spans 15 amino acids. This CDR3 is CASTSDRKSGNTIYF. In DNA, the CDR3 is TGCGCCAGCACCTCCGACAGGAAATCTGGAAACACCATATATTTT.

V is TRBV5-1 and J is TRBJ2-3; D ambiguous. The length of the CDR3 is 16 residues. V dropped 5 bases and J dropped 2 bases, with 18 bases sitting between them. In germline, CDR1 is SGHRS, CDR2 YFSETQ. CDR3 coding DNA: TGCGCCAGCAGTGAAGGGTACATCACCTCCACAGATACGCAGTATTTT. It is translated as CASSEGYITSTDTQYF.

The CDR3 bases are TGTGCCATCAGACAGGGGTCTGGGGCCAACGTCCTGACTTTC. Protein sequence: CAIRQGSGANVLTF. The V call is TRBV10-3, the J call TRBJ2-6; TRBD1 aligns across 7 bases. Germline-derived CDR1 and CDR2 are ENHRY and SYGVKD. The CDR3 has 14 residues. Germline trimming cut 6 bases from V and 1 base from J; bases unmatched to any gene: 0.

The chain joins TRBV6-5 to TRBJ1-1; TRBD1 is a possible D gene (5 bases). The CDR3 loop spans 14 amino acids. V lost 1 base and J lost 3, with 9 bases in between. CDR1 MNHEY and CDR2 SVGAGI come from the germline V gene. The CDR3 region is CASSYYGGDTEAFF. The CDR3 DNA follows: TGTGCCAGCAGTTACTATGGGGGTGACACTGAAGCTTTCTTT.

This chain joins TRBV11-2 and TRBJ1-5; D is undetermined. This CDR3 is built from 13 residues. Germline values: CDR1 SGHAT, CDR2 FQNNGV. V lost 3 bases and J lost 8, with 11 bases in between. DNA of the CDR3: TGTGCCAGCAGCTTTATGGGAGTAGAGCCCCAGCATTTT. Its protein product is CASSFMGVEPQHF.

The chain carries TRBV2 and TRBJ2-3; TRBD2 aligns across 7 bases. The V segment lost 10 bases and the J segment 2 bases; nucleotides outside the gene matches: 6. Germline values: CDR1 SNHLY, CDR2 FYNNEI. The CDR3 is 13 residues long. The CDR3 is CATGTINTDTQYF. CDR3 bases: TGTGCCACCGGGACTATAAACACAGATACGCAGTATTTT. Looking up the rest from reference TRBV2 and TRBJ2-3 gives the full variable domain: EPEVTQTPSHQVTQMGQEVILRCVPISNHLYFYWYRQILGQKVEFLVSFYNNEISEKSEIFDDQFSVERPDGSNFTLKIRSTKLEDSAMYFCATGTINTDTQYFGPGTRLTVL.